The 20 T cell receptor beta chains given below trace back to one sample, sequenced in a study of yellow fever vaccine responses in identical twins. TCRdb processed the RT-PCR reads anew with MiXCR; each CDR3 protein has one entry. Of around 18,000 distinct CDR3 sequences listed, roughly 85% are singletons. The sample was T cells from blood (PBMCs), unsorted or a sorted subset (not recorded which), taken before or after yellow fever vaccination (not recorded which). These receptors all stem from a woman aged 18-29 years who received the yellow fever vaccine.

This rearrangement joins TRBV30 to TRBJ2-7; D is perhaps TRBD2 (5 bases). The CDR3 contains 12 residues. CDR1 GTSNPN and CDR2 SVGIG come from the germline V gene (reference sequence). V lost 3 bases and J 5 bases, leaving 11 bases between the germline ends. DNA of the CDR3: TGTGCCTGGAGCGCCCCCGGGAACGAGCAGTACTTC. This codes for CAWSAPGNEQYF.

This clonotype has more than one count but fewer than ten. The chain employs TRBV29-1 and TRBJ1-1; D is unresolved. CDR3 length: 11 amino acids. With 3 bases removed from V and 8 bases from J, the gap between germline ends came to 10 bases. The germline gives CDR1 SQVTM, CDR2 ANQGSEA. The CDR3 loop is CSVDSEVEAFF. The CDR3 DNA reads TGCAGCGTTGATTCAGAAGTAGAAGCTTTCTTT.

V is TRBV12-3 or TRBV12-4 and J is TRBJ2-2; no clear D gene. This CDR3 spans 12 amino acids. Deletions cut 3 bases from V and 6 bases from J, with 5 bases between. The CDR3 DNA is TGTGCCAGCAGTTTTAGGGCCGGGGAGCTGTTTTTT. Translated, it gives CASSFRAGELFF.

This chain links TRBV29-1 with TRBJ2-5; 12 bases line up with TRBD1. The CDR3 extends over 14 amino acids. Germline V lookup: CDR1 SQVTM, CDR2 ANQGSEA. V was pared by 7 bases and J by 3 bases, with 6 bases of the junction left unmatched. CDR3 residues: CSGGQGALEETQYF. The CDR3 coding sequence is TGCAGCGGGGGACAGGGGGCGCTGGAAGAGACCCAGTACTTC.

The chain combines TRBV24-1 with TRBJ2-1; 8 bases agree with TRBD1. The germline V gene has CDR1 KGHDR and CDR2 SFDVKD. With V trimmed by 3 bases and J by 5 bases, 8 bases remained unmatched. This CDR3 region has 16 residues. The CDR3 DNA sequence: TGTGCCACCAGTGATGCCCCCGGGACAGGCAACAATGAGCAGTTCTTC. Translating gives CATSDAPGTGNNEQFF.

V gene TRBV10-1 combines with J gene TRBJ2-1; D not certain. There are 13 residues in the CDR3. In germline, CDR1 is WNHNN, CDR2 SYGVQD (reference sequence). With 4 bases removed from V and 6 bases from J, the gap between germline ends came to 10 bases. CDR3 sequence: CASSGTDLNEQFF. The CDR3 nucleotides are TGCGCCAGCAGTGGAACTGACCTCAATGAGCAGTTCTTC.

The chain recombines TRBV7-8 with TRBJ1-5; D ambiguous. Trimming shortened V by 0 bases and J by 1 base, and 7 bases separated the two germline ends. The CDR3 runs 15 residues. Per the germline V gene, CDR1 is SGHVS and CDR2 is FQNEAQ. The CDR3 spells CASSLAPTSNQPQHF. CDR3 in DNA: TGTGCCAGCAGCTTAGCGCCAACCAGCAATCAGCCCCAGCATTTT.

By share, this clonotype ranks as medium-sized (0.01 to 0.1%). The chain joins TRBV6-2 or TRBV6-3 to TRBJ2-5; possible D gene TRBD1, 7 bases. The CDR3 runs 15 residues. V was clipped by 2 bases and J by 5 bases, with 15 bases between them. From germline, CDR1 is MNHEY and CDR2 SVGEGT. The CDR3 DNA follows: TGTGCCAGCAGTTACCGCGGGACAGCTTGGGAGACCCAGTACTTC. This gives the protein CASSYRGTAWETQYF.

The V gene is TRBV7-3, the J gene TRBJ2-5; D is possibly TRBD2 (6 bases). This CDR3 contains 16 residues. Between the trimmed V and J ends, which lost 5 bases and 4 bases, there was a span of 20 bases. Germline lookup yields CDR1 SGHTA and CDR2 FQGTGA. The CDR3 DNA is TGTGCCAGCAGCAAGTCTGGGTCTCTGGGGGGAGAGACCCAGTACTTC. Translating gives CASSKSGSLGGETQYF.

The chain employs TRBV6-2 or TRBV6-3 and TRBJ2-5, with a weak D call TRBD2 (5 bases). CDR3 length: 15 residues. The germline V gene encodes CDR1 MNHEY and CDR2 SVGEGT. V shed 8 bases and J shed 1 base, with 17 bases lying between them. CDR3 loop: CASLRPSGAQETQYF. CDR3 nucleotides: TGTGCCAGCCTGAGGCCGAGCGGAGCCCAAGAGACCCAGTACTTC.

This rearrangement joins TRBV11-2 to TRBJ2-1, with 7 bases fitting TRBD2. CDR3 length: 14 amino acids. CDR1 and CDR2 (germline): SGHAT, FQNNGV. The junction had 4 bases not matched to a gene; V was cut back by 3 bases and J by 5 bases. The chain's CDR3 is CASSFGTTNNEQFF. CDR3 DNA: TGTGCCAGCAGCTTTGGGACTACCAACAATGAGCAGTTCTTC.

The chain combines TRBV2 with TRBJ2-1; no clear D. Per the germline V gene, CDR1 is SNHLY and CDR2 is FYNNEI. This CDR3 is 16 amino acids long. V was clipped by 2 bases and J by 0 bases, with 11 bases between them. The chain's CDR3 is CASSERAVSSYNEQFF. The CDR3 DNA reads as TGTGCCAGCAGTGAAAGGGCGGTGAGCTCCTACAATGAGCAGTTCTTC.

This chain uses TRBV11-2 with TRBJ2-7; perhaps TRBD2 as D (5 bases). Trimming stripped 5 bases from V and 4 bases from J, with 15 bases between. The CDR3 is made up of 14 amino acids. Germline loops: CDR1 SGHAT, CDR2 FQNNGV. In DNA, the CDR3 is TGTGCCAGCAGCCCACCAAACACGGGATACGAGCAGTACTTC. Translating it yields CASSPPNTGYEQYF.

CDR3 loop: CSVIWAGGITEAFF. The CDR3 DNA reads as TGCAGCGTGATATGGGCAGGAGGAATCACTGAAGCTTTCTTT. The chain is built from TRBV29-1 and TRBJ1-1; the D is unclear. Germline V CDR1 and CDR2: SQVTM, ANQGSEA. The CDR3 length is 14 residues. Trimming removed 6 bases from V and 4 bases from J, with 18 bases in between.

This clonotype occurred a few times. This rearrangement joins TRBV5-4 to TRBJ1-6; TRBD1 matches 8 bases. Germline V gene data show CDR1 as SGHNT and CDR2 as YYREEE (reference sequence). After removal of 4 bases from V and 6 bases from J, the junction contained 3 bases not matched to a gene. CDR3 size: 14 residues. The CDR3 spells CASSPGQANSPLHF. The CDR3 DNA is TGTGCCAGCAGCCCGGGACAGGCTAATTCACCCCTCCACTTT.

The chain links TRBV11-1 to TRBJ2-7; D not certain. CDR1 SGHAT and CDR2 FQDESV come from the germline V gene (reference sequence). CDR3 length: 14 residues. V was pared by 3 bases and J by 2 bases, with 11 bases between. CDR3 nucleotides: TGTGCCAGCAGCTTCCGACAAACAGCCTACGAGCAGTACTTC. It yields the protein CASSFRQTAYEQYF.

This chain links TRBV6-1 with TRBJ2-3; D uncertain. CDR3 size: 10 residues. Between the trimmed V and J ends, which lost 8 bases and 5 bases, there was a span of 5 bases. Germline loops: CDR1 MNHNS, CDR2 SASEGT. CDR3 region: CASLGDTQYF. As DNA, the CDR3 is TGTGCCAGCCTCGGAGATACGCAGTATTTT.

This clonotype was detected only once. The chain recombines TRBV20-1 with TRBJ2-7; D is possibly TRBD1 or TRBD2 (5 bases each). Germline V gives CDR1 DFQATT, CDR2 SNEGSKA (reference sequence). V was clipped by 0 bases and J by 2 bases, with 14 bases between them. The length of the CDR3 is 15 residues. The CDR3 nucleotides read TGCAGTGCTAGAGATCAGGGCGGGTCGCCCTACGAGCAGTACTTC. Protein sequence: CSARDQGGSPYEQYF.

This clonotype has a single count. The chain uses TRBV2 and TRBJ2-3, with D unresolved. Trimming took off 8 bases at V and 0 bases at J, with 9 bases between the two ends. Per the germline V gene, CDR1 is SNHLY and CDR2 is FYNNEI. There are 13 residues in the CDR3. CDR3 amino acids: CASPTYSTDTQYF. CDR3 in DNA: TGTGCCAGCCCCACCTATAGCACAGATACGCAGTATTTT.

The CDR3 DNA sequence: TGCAGCGTAAGGACTAGCGGGTTCCACGAGCAGTACTTC. This translates into CSVRTSGFHEQYF. The chain is built from TRBV29-1 and TRBJ2-7, with TRBD2 matching over 11 bases. This CDR3 spans 13 amino acids. Looked up from germline, CDR1 is SQVTM and CDR2 is ANQGSEA. V dropped 6 bases and J dropped 5; count of bases not matched to a gene: 6.